This T cell receptor beta chain was captured by sequencing in a study of shared clonotypes between healthy human individuals. The protocol was immunoSEQ multiplex PCR, while the TCRdb copy is restricted to in-frame clones and leaves out a portion. Altogether 1,400,000 or so clones are present, approximately 98.5% being singletons, with the ten largest covering approximately 0.4%. Study-wide points: Naive subsets usually exceeded memory subsets in estimated richness.

This clone was recorded only once. No antigen is known for it. CDR3 length equals 15 residues. CDR1 and CDR2 (germline): SGHDT, YYEEEE. Trimming cost V 3 bases and J 1 base; bases outside gene matches: 4. The receptor was derived from a man under 40 in good health. The V call is TRBV5-6, the J call TRBJ2-3; 8 bases line up with TRBD2. Input material: naive CD4+ T cells sorted from blood. Sample subset: CD45RA+ positively selected. The CDR3 DNA follows: TGTGCCAGCAGCTGGGAACTAGCGGGCACAGATACGCAGTATTTT. Translation: CASSWELAGTDTQYF.